This TCR beta chain was obtained from a study of beta chain features in type 1 diabetes. Study-wide points: Within each of all four CD4+ subsets, Type 1 diabetes patients had TCRB CDR3s that were moderately but significantly shorter.

Trimming stripped 6 bases from V and 3 bases from J, with 12 bases between. Germline V gene data show CDR1 as MGHDK and CDR2 as SYGVNS. The CDR3 consists of 13 residues. Sorting based on CD45RO/CCR7/CD25/CD127/CD95/CD27 separated CD4+ naive, central memory, regulatory and stem cell-like memory cells. In this sample, this clone turned up a few times. The antigen is undetermined. cDNA synthesis used the whole RNA isolate, giving expressed TCRB sequences. The method was immunoSEQ multiplex PCR; TCRdb's version includes in-frame clones alone and lacks a portion of them. Of 250,000 to 300,000 clones detected, approximately 25% appear once; the ten largest clones hold around 0.013%.

The chain is built from TRBV25-1 and TRBJ2-7, with unresolved D. Sequencing was performed on naive CD4+ T cells from blood. The sequence was collected from a young woman with type 1 diabetes. CDR3 residues: CASRGTSNYEQYF. The CDR3 DNA reads as TGTGCCAGCAGGGGCACGTCCAACTACGAGCAGTACTTC.